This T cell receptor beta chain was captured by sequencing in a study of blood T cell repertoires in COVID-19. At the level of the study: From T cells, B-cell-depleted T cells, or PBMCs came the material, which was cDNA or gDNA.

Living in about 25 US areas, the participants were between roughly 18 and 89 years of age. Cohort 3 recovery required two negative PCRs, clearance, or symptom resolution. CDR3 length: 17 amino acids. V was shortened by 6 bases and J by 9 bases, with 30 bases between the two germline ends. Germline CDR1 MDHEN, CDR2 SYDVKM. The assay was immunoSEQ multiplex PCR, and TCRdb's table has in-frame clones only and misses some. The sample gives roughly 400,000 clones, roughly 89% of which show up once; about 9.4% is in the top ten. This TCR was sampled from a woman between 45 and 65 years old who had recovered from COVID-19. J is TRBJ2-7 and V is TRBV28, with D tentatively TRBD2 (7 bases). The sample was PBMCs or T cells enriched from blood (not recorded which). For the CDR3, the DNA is TGTGCCAGCAGGCCATATATAAGGGGGGGGAGTGGACTGGGGCAGTACTTC. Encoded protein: CASRPYIRGGSGLGQYF. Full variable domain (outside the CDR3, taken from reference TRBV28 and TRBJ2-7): DVKVTQSSRYLVKRTGEKVFLECVQDMDHENMFWYRQDPGLGLRLIYFSYDVKMKEKGDIPEGYSVSREKKERFSLILESASTNQTSMYLCASRPYIRGGSGLGQYFGPGTRLTVT.